This TCR beta chain is from a study of T-cell reconstitution after alpha-beta-depleted transplantation in children. Notes on the study in general: There were reportedly several hundred expanded graft clones from which alpha-beta T cells came about two months after transplant. When one year had passed after transplant, most T-cell counts and diversity came from newly produced T cells.

Points on this clonotype: Antigen specificity is unknown.

It was with unique molecular identifiers that the TCRbeta library was prepared. TCRdb itself ran the PCR reads through MiXCR, one entry per CDR3 protein. The repertoire holds approximately 89,000 distinct CDR3 sequences, roughly a sixth seen once, with around 20% in the top ten. The germline V and J ends were trimmed by 2 bases and 6 bases, with 16 bases remaining between them. The V gene's germline CDR1 is MNHEY and CDR2 SVGAGI. The length of the CDR3 is 16 residues. The chain couples TRBV6-5 to TRBJ2-2, with a weak D call TRBD2 (6 bases). The sequence came from a male patient aged 2 to 9 who had a stem cell transplant for acute lymphoblastic leukemia, so the T cells may come from the graft donor. This specimen consisted of PBMCs, mostly from graft donor cells, obtained 180 days after TCRalphabeta/CD19-depleted stem cell transplant. CDR3 in DNA: TGTGCCAGCAGTTACGGGGGTGGGGGGAGCGCCGGGGAGCTGTTTTTT. Protein: CASSYGGGGSAGELFF.